These T cell receptor beta chains were read from a single sample in a study of blood T cell repertoires in COVID-19. Assay: immunoSEQ multiplex PCR; the TCRdb copy retains only in-frame clones and omits some. The sample lists 82,000 or so clones; 75% to 90% were seen once. The sample consisted of PBMCs or T cells enriched from blood (not recorded which). Receptors originate from a woman aged 50 to 65 with acute COVID-19. CDR3s include the opening cysteine and the closing phenylalanine or tryptophan. The order of the fields is CDR3 length, D gene, V gene, J gene, clone size, CDR3 DNA, CDR3 protein. A D gene is named only where the DNA matches it firmly. Rows may omit the clone size; those that give it use once, few, many or a size class.

length: 13; D: NA; V: TRBV10-1; J: TRBJ2-7; size: once; DNA: TGCGCCAGCAGTATCTCGGGTACGGACGAGCAGTACTTC; CDR3: CASSISGTDEQYF
length: 15; D: TRBD1; V: TRBV18; J: TRBJ1-5; size: NA; DNA: TGTGCCAGCTCACCCACCGGACAGGTCCTACAGCCCCAGCATTTT; CDR3: CASSPTGQVLQPQHF
length: 13; D: NA; V: TRBV19; J: TRBJ1-5; size: once; DNA: TGTGCCAGTACCCCAGGTATTAATCAGCCCCAGCATTTT; CDR3: CASTPGINQPQHF
length: 17; D: NA; V: TRBV10-3; J: TRBJ1-3; size: NA; DNA: TGTGCCATCAGTGAAAGGGTTCCGGACAGCTCTGGAAACACCATATATTTT; CDR3: CAISERVPDSSGNTIYF
length: 17; D: TRBD2; V: TRBV19; J: TRBJ2-3; size: NA; DNA: TGTGCCAGTAGTCTCCGCGCTAGCGGGAGGGCCACAGATACGCAGTATTTT; CDR3: CASSLRASGRATDTQYF
length: 15; D: TRBD1; V: TRBV7-8; J: TRBJ1-1; size: NA; DNA: TGTGCCAGCAGCCCCAAGGACAGGGTTTACACTGAAGCTTTCTTT; CDR3: CASSPKDRVYTEAFF
length: 17; D: TRBD2; V: TRBV7-2; J: TRBJ2-7; size: NA; DNA: TGTGCCAGCAGCCCCTGGGGTAGCGGGAGCCCTACCCTCGAGCAGTACTTC; CDR3: CASSPWGSGSPTLEQYF
length: 15; D: TRBD1; V: TRBV5-1; J: TRBJ1-4; size: once; DNA: TGCGCCAGCAGCTTGGGCGGGACAGCAAATGAAAAACTGTTTTTT; CDR3: CASSLGGTANEKLFF
length: 17; D: NA; V: TRBV9; J: TRBJ2-1; size: NA; DNA: TGTGCCAGCAGCAGAGCGCTGGCTGGCGGGATAGCAGATGAGCAGTTCTTC; CDR3: CASSRALAGGIADEQFF
length: 15; D: TRBD1; V: TRBV19; J: TRBJ1-1; size: NA; DNA: TGTGCCAGTAGTGCTTCAGGGGGCTACGACACTGAAGCTTTCTTT; CDR3: CASSASGGYDTEAFF
length: 13; D: TRBD1; V: TRBV7-2; J: TRBJ1-1; size: NA; DNA: TGTGCCAGCAGCCTACCGGGACAGGGCGAAGCTTTCTTT; CDR3: CASSLPGQGEAFF
length: 17; D: TRBD2; V: TRBV7-2; J: TRBJ2-5; size: NA; DNA: TGTGCCAGCCGGCCGGGACTAGCGGTCGAAATGGGGGAGACCCAGTACTTC; CDR3: CASRPGLAVEMGETQYF
length: 15; D: NA; V: TRBV10-2; J: TRBJ1-1; size: NA; DNA: TGCGCCAGCAGTGAGTCGCAGGGTTTGAACACTGAAGCTTTCTTT; CDR3: CASSESQGLNTEAFF
length: 13; D: TRBD1; V: TRBV28; J: TRBJ1-2; size: NA; DNA: TGTGCCAGCAGCCCCGGACAGGGGGGTAGCTACACCTTC; CDR3: CASSPGQGGSYTF
length: 15; D: TRBD2; V: TRBV11-3; J: TRBJ2-1; size: NA; DNA: TGTGCCAGCAGCGCGGGACTAGCGGGTTACAATGAGCAGTTCTTC; CDR3: CASSAGLAGYNEQFF
length: 13; D: NA; V: TRBV10-3; J: TRBJ2-7; size: NA; DNA: TGTGCCATCAGTGCGGCAGGGCTATACGAGCAGTACTTC; CDR3: CAISAAGLYEQYF
length: 15; D: TRBD1; V: TRBV6-6; J: TRBJ1-4; size: NA; DNA: TGTGCCAGCAGTTACTCTAGGACAGGGGGTGAAAAACTGTTTTTT; CDR3: CASSYSRTGGEKLFF
length: 15; D: TRBD1; V: TRBV6-5; J: TRBJ2-7; size: NA; DNA: TGTGCCAGCAGATCAGGTTGGACAGGTTCCTACGAGCAGTACTTC; CDR3: CASRSGWTGSYEQYF
length: 14; D: NA; V: TRBV29-1; J: TRBJ2-7; size: NA; DNA: TGCAGCGTTGAAGAATTCAGGGGCACGGGGGAGCAGTACTTC; CDR3: CSVEEFRGTGEQYF
length: 18; D: NA; V: TRBV4-2; J: TRBJ2-6; size: NA; DNA: TGTGCCAGCAGCCAACTGGACAGTCAGGCAGCAGGGGCCAACGTCCTGACTTTC; CDR3: CASSQLDSQAAGANVLTF
length: 15; D: TRBD1; V: TRBV3-1/TRBV3-2; J: TRBJ2-1; size: NA; DNA: TGTGCCAGCACCAAATCTGGACAGGGGGGCAATGAGCAGTTCTTC; CDR3: CASTKSGQGGNEQFF
length: 14; D: NA; V: TRBV4-2; J: TRBJ1-3; size: NA; DNA: TGTGCCAGCAGCCAAGCTGGTACTGGAGTAGATTTAGATTTT; CDR3: CASSQAGTGVDLDF
length: 12; D: NA; V: TRBV6-5; J: TRBJ2-1; size: NA; DNA: TGTGCCAGCAGCACTAGACGGCGGGAGCAGTTCTTC; CDR3: CASSTRRREQFF
length: 22; D: TRBD1; V: TRBV7-2; J: TRBJ2-1; size: NA; DNA: TGTGCCAGCAGCTTAGCACCCCTATCAGGACAGGGTCGTATAAGCTCCTACAATGAGCAGTTCTTC; CDR3: CASSLAPLSGQGRISSYNEQFF
length: 14; D: TRBD1; V: TRBV18; J: TRBJ1-5; size: NA; DNA: TGTGCCAGCTCACCGGGGACAGTAAATCAGCCCCAGCATTTT; CDR3: CASSPGTVNQPQHF
length: 17; D: TRBD2; V: TRBV7-6; J: TRBJ2-1; size: NA; DNA: TGTGCCAGCAGCTTAGCCCCACTAGCGGGAGGGCCCGGTGAGCAGTTCTTC; CDR3: CASSLAPLAGGPGEQFF
length: 15; D: NA; V: TRBV6-5; J: TRBJ1-4; size: NA; DNA: TGTGCCAGCAGTTACTCGGGGGGTACCAGAGAAAAACTGTTTTTT; CDR3: CASSYSGGTREKLFF
length: 16; D: NA; V: TRBV14; J: TRBJ2-5; size: NA; DNA: TGTGCCAGCAGCCAAGACCGTTTCTTGGGACTCGGGGCCCAGTACTTC; CDR3: CASSQDRFLGLGAQYF
length: 15; D: NA; V: TRBV2; J: TRBJ1-5; size: NA; DNA: TGTGCCAGCAGTGAAGTCCTAGATAGCAATCAGCCCCAGCATTTT; CDR3: CASSEVLDSNQPQHF
length: 15; D: TRBD1; V: TRBV9; J: TRBJ2-3; size: NA; DNA: TGTGCCAGCAGCGTAGGTACAGGGGGCACAGATACGCAGTATTTT; CDR3: CASSVGTGGTDTQYF
length: 15; D: TRBD1; V: TRBV27; J: TRBJ1-2; size: NA; DNA: TGTGCCAGCAGTTCCGGGACAGGGGCGGCCTATGGCTACACCTTC; CDR3: CASSSGTGAAYGYTF
length: 17; D: TRBD1; V: TRBV9; J: TRBJ2-3; size: once; DNA: TGTGCCAGCAGCTCACAATTGTCCGGGACAGGAGCAGATACGCAGTATTTT; CDR3: CASSSQLSGTGADTQYF
length: 12; D: NA; V: TRBV25-1; J: TRBJ1-1; size: NA; DNA: TGTGCCAGCAGTGATCCAGGGATTGACCCTTTCTTT; CDR3: CASSDPGIDPFF
length: 14; D: NA; V: TRBV5-1; J: TRBJ1-4; size: NA; DNA: TGCGCCAGCAGCTTAGCCGGGAAGAATGAAAAACTGTTTTTT; CDR3: CASSLAGKNEKLFF
length: 17; D: TRBD1; V: TRBV19; J: TRBJ2-6; size: NA; DNA: TGTGCCAGTAGTTCACAGGGGGCGATATATGGGGCCAACGTCCTGACTTTC; CDR3: CASSSQGAIYGANVLTF
length: 15; D: TRBD1; V: TRBV5-1; J: TRBJ2-7; size: NA; DNA: TGCGCCAGCAGCTCCACAGGGGAAAGCTCCTACGAGCAGTACTTC; CDR3: CASSSTGESSYEQYF
length: 13; D: TRBD1; V: TRBV3-1/TRBV3-2; J: TRBJ1-2; size: NA; DNA: TGTGCCAGCAGTGGACAGGGGTCCTATGGCTACACCTTC; CDR3: CASSGQGSYGYTF
length: 13; D: TRBD1; V: TRBV12-3/TRBV12-4; J: TRBJ2-1; size: NA; DNA: TGTGCCAGCAGTATACAGGGGAAGAATGAGCAGTTCTTC; CDR3: CASSIQGKNEQFF
length: 14; D: NA; V: TRBV5-1; J: TRBJ2-3; size: NA; DNA: TGCGCCAGCAGCGAGGGACACCCCATGGGTACGCAGTATTTT; CDR3: CASSEGHPMGTQYF
length: 14; D: TRBD1; V: TRBV5-6; J: TRBJ1-2; size: NA; DNA: TGTGCCAGCAGGAAACAGGGGGCGGGGTATGGCTACACCTTC; CDR3: CASRKQGAGYGYTF
length: 15; D: TRBD1; V: TRBV11-3; J: TRBJ1-2; size: NA; DNA: TGTGCCAGCAGCCAACGGGACAGGGATTGCTATGGCTACACCTTC; CDR3: CASSQRDRDCYGYTF
length: 13; D: NA; V: TRBV24-1; J: TRBJ2-1; size: NA; DNA: TGTGCCACCAGTGCAGAGGCCTACAATGAGCAGTTCTTC; CDR3: CATSAEAYNEQFF
length: 22; D: TRBD1; V: TRBV10-1; J: TRBJ2-6; size: NA; DNA: TGCGCCAGCTTAGGAGAGGGGGCGGACAAACCTCTCCCAAGCTCTGGGGCCAACGTCCTGACTTTC; CDR3: CASLGEGADKPLPSSGANVLTF
length: 16; D: NA; V: TRBV19; J: TRBJ2-1; size: NA; DNA: TGTGCCAGTAGTATAGATGAGTGGAGCTCCTACAATGAGCAGTTCTTC; CDR3: CASSIDEWSSYNEQFF
length: 13; D: NA; V: TRBV30; J: TRBJ1-2; size: NA; DNA: TGTGCCTGGAAGCAGGCCAGAAGCTATGGCTACACCTTC; CDR3: CAWKQARSYGYTF
length: 17; D: TRBD2; V: TRBV7-9; J: TRBJ2-3; size: NA; DNA: TGTGCCAGCAGCTTTTTACTAGCGGGAGCGCAGGGGGATACGCAGTATTTT; CDR3: CASSFLLAGAQGDTQYF
length: 13; D: NA; V: TRBV7-6; J: TRBJ2-7; size: NA; DNA: TGTGCCAGCAGCTTATTAACGGGCTACGAGCAGTACTTC; CDR3: CASSLLTGYEQYF
length: 15; D: TRBD1; V: TRBV7-9; J: TRBJ1-1; size: NA; DNA: TGTGCCAGCAGCTTGAACAGGGGGCTGGGCACTGAAGCTTTCTTT; CDR3: CASSLNRGLGTEAFF
length: 15; D: NA; V: TRBV19; J: TRBJ2-2; size: NA; DNA: TGTGCCAGTAGTATAGGCGGTACGAACACCGGGGAGCTGTTTTTT; CDR3: CASSIGGTNTGELFF
length: 15; D: NA; V: TRBV5-1; J: TRBJ1-5; size: NA; DNA: TGCGCCAGCAGCTCCGACACCGGAGGGAATCAGCCCCAGCATTTT; CDR3: CASSSDTGGNQPQHF
length: 13; D: NA; V: TRBV20-1; J: TRBJ2-3; size: NA; DNA: TGCAGTGCTAGTCAGCGGGCCACAGATACGCAGTATTTT; CDR3: CSASQRATDTQYF
length: 14; D: NA; V: TRBV29-1; J: TRBJ1-1; size: NA; DNA: TGCAGCGCTAGAAGGGGGGGCATGAACACTGAAGCTTTCTTT; CDR3: CSARRGGMNTEAFF
length: 15; D: NA; V: TRBV27; J: TRBJ2-1; size: NA; DNA: TGTGCCAGCAGCTTCCTGAGACAGGCAGAAAATGAGCAGTTCTTC; CDR3: CASSFLRQAENEQFF